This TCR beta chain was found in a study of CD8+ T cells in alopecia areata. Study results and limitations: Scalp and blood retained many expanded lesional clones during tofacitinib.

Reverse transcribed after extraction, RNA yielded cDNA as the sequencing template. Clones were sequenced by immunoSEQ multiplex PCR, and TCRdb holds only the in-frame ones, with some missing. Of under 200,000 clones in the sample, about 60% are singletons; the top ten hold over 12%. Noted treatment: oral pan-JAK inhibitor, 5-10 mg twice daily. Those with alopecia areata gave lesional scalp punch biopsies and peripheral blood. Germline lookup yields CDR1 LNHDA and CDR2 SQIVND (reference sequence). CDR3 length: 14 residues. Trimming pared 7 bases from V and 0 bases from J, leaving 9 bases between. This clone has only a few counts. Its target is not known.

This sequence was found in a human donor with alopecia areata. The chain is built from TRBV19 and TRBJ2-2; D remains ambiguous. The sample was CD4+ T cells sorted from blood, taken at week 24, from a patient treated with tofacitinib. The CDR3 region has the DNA TGTGCCAGTAAGGTCCGCCCGAACACCGGGGAGCTGTTTTTT. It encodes CASKVRPNTGELFF.